This TCR beta chain was recorded in a study of CXCR3-negative and CXCR3-positive naive CD8 T cells. Findings and caveats of the study: Greater hydrophobicity was found in TRB CDR3s of CXCR3-positive naive cells than of CXCR3-negative naive cells.

As for this clonotype: Its antigen is unknown.

In preparing the TRB cDNA libraries, 5' RACE with UMI labels was used. TCRdb processed the 5' RACE reads again and assigns one entry to each CDR3 protein, with no DNA. This sample's table reports about 150,000 distinct CDR3 sequences. The CDR3 is 12 amino acids. Germline V gene sequence: CDR1 SQVTM, CDR2 ANQGSEA. The sample was naive CXCR3+ CD8+ T cells from blood. Subset noted: CD45RO-CCR7+CD27+CD95- naive CD8+ T cells expressing CXCR3 (TNR3+). The chain links TRBV29-1 to TRBJ2-7. This clonotype was obtained from a human donor in good health. Some clones in this sample may be carry-over from other donors' samples. CDR3 in amino acids: CSVEEGNYEQYF.